Sequencing of this T cell receptor (beta chain) was carried out in a study of shared clonotypes between healthy human individuals. With regard to this clone: No antigen is known for it.

Naive CD8 populations comprised CD45RO-negative cells positively selected for CCR7, excluding terminally differentiated effector memory CD45RA+ cells. Study observations and caveats: With few donors, the genetic and exposure-history diversity represented was limited.

Germline V lookup: CDR1 SGHAT, CDR2 FQNNGV. The CDR3 covers 15 residues. Trimming shortened V by 4 bases and J by 6 bases, and 18 bases separated the two germline ends. Clones were sequenced by immunoSEQ multiplex PCR, and TCRdb holds only the in-frame ones, with some missing. The sample holds hundreds of thousands of clones, more than 85% seen once. This chain joins TRBV11-2 and TRBJ1-1, with D possibly TRBD1 on 6 matching bases. This TCR was sampled from a man aged 30 to 39 in good health. What was sequenced was naive CD8+ T cells sorted from blood. This CDR3 is CASSSPAGGWAEAFF. For the CDR3, the DNA is TGTGCCAGCAGCTCCCCGGCCGGGGGCTGGGCTGAAGCTTTCTTT.